Listed below are T cell receptor beta chains from one sample, sequenced in a study of Ad26.COV2.S vaccination and SARS-CoV-2 variants. The data were produced by immunoSEQ multiplex PCR, yet TCRdb's version contains in-frame clones alone and is incomplete. This sample has about 460,000 clones, with around 89% found just once. Sequences were derived from peripheral blood, sampled in a trial of Ad26.COV2.S vaccine versus placebo. The receptors come from a person between 18 and 65 years old who received the Ad26.COV2.S COVID-19 vaccine or a placebo. The CDR3 runs from the conserved cysteine through the conserved F or W. Fields, in order: clone size, D gene, V gene, J gene, CDR3 DNA, CDR3 protein. The D gene is left open where the match is weak. Only part of the rows carry a size: once, few, many, or a class if the clone is expanded.

-	TRBD1	TRBV2	TRBJ2-5	TGTGCCAGCACCGAGACAGGGGACCAAGAGACCCAGTACTTC	CASTETGDQETQYF
-	-	TRBV4-2	TRBJ1-5	TGTGCCAGCAGCCGTAACGAGGGGACGGGCAATCAGCCCCAGCATTTT	CASSRNEGTGNQPQHF
once	TRBD2	TRBV5-1	TRBJ2-1	TGCGCCAGCAGCTTGGATGGCGGGGGGGCTTTCGAGCAGTTCTTC	CASSLDGGGAFEQFF
-	TRBD1	TRBV30	TRBJ1-6	TGTGCCTGGGAGGGACAGGGATTGCGGAATTCACCCCTCCACTTT	CAWEGQGLRNSPLHF
-	-	TRBV28	TRBJ1-3	TGTGCCAGCAGTTTTGGGGGCTCGGGTGGAAACACCATATATTTT	CASSFGGSGGNTIYF
-	TRBD2	TRBV2	TRBJ2-7	TGTGCCAGCAGTGATGGGCTAGCGGGGTACGAGCAGTACTTC	CASSDGLAGYEQYF
-	-	TRBV7-9	TRBJ1-1	TGTGCCAGCAGCCTCCAAGTTGGGGTTGCTGAAGCTTTCTTT	CASSLQVGVAEAFF
-	TRBD1	TRBV16	TRBJ2-3	TGTGCCAGCAGCCGCGACAGGGAAGACACAGATACGCAGTATTTT	CASSRDREDTDTQYF
-	-	TRBV10-2	TRBJ2-7	TGCGCCAGCAGTGAGCACTACGAGCAGTACTTC	CASSEHYEQYF
-	TRBD1	TRBV6-6	TRBJ1-5	TGTGCCAGCAGCCGACGGGCCTGGACAGGAGACAATCAGCCCCAGCATTTT	CASSRRAWTGDNQPQHF
-	-	TRBV5-5	TRBJ1-4	TGTGCCAGCGGACCCCGACCCGAATACTATGAAAAACTGTTTTTT	CASGPRPEYYEKLFF
-	-	TRBV2	TRBJ2-2	TGTGCCAGCAGTGAGGAATTAGCGGGACAGGCCGGGGAGCTGTTTTTT	CASSEELAGQAGELFF
once	-	TRBV3-1/TRBV3-2	TRBJ1-1	TGTGCCAGCAGCCAAGATTGGAAAAGCACTGAAGCTTTCTTT	CASSQDWKSTEAFF
once	-	TRBV11-3	TRBJ2-7	TGTGCCAGCAGCCGATCCGGAAGCTACGAGCAGTACTTC	CASSRSGSYEQYF
-	-	TRBV4-2	TRBJ1-3	TGTGCCAGCAGCCAAGATTGGGTTGCCTCTGGAAACACCATATATTTT	CASSQDWVASGNTIYF
-	TRBD1	TRBV30	TRBJ2-7	TGTGCCTGGAGCGAGGTCAGCACAGGGGATTTTGCTTACGAGCAGTACTTC	CAWSEVSTGDFAYEQYF
-	TRBD2	TRBV5-1	TRBJ2-3	TGCGCCAGCAGCCCTAAGCCCGCGGGAGGGCCATCGGATACGCAGTATTTT	CASSPKPAGGPSDTQYF
-	-	TRBV19	TRBJ2-2	TGTGCCATACGAGACAGAGCGAACACCGGGGAGCTGTTTTTT	CAIRDRANTGELFF
-	-	TRBV4-2	TRBJ2-1	TGTGCCAGCAGCCAAGAGGGACCCTCTTTGAATGAGCAGTTCTTC	CASSQEGPSLNEQFF
-	-	TRBV7-2	TRBJ1-2	TGTGCCAGCAGCTCCGTCGGCAGGGATGACTATGGCTACACCTTC	CASSSVGRDDYGYTF
-	-	TRBV23-1	TRBJ2-3	TGCGCCAGCAGTCACTTACTAGATACGCAGTATTTT	CASSHLLDTQYF
-	-	TRBV24-1	TRBJ1-2	TGTGCCACCAGTGCCGCGACTCCGGGCTATGGCTACACCTTC	CATSAATPGYGYTF